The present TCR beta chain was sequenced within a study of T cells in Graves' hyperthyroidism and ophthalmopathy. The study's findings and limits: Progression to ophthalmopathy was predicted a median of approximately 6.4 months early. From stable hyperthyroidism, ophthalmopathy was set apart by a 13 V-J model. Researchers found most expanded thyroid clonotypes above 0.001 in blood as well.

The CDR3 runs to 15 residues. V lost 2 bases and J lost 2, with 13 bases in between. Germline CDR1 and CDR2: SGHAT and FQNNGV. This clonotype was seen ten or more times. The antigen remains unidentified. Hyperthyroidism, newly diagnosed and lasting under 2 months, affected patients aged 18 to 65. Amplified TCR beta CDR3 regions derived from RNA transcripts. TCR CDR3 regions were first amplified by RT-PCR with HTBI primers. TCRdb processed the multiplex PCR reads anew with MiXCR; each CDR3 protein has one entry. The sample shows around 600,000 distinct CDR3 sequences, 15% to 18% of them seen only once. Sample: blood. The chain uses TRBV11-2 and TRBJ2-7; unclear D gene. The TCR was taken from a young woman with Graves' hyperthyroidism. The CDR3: CASSLSGDSPYEQYF. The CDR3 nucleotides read TGTGCCAGCAGCTTAAGTGGAGACTCGCCCTACGAGCAGTACTTC.